Shown below are 10 T cell receptor beta chains from a single sample sequenced in a study of blood T cell repertoires in COVID-19. The method was immunoSEQ multiplex PCR; TCRdb's version includes in-frame clones alone and lacks a portion of them. Of 140,000 to 150,000 clones in the sample, roughly four fifths are singletons; the top ten hold approximately 8.4%. Sequencing was done on a sample of peripheral blood. These receptors were taken from a human donor with acute or convalescent COVID-19. The donor label of this sample is uncertain.

For the CDR3, the DNA is TGTGCCAGCAGTGACCGACGGAGACTAGCGGGGGACACCGGGGAGCTGTTTTTT. Translated, it gives CASSDRRRLAGDTGELFF. This chain connects TRBV6-1 to TRBJ2-2, with TRBD2 matching 12 bases. The CDR3 is made up of 18 amino acids. CDR1 MNHNS and CDR2 SASEGT come from the germline V gene. V lost 3 bases to trimming and J lost 3 bases; unmatched junction nucleotides: 8.

The rearrangement uses TRBV15 and TRBJ1-2; D gene uncertain. Deletions cut 0 bases from V and 0 bases from J, with 8 bases between. This CDR3 contains 15 residues. Germline assignment: CDR1 LNHNV and CDR2 YYDKDF (reference sequence). The CDR3 is CATSRDLTANYGYTF. The CDR3 DNA is TGTGCCACCAGCAGAGATCTAACAGCTAACTATGGCTACACCTTC. The variable domain in full, with the rest retrieved from reference TRBV15 and TRBJ1-2, is DAMVIQNPRYQVTQFGKPVTLSCSQTLNHNVMYWYQQKSSQAPKLLFHYYDKDFNNEADTPDNFQSRRPNTSFCFLDIRSPGLGDTAMYLCATSRDLTANYGYTFGSGTRLTVV.

The V and J genes are TRBV6-2 or TRBV6-3 and TRBJ2-3; 7 nucleotides align to TRBD1. Unmatched junction bases numbered 6, after V lost 6 bases and J lost 3 bases. Germline V CDR1 and CDR2: MNHEY, SVGEGT. The CDR3 sequence is 14 residues long. CDR3 sequence reads: CASSHRGVTDTQYF. CDR3 nucleotides: TGTGCCAGCAGCCACAGGGGTGTGACAGATACGCAGTATTTT.

The CDR3 loop reads CASSYSGEGSYEQYF. CDR3 nucleotides: TGTGCCAGCAGTTACTCGGGGGAGGGGTCCTACGAGCAGTACTTC. The V call is TRBV6-5, the J call TRBJ2-7, with 7 bases that match TRBD2. CDR1 and CDR2 (germline): MNHEY, SVGAGI. The trim removed 0 bases at V and 1 base at J, leaving 3 bases unmatched. The CDR3 extends over 15 amino acids.

V and J are TRBV12-3 or TRBV12-4 and TRBJ1-1, with no clear D. The CDR3 has 13 residues. Deletions cut 3 bases from V and 1 base from J, with 6 bases between. The CDR3 coding sequence is TGTGCCAGCAGTTTTTATCCGAACACTGAAGCTTTCTTT. Translating gives CASSFYPNTEAFF.

The chain joins TRBV6-5 to TRBJ1-2, with 7 nucleotides matching TRBD1. CDR1 and CDR2 (germline): MNHEY, SVGAGI. Trimming took 6 bases from V and 8 from J; bases not matched to a gene: 15. This CDR3 has 15 amino acids. For the CDR3, the DNA is TGTGCCAGCAGGCAGCTAGGGACGACAGGGAACGGCTACACCTTC. It is translated as CASRQLGTTGNGYTF.

Notes on this clone: The sample carries other DNA sequences with the same CDR3. The rearrangement uses TRBV3-1 (or the pseudogene TRBV3-2) and TRBJ1-6, with D perhaps TRBD1 (5 bases). V shed 1 base and J shed 7 bases, with 11 bases lying between them. CDR3 length: 15 residues. CDR1 LGHDT and CDR2 YNNKEL come from the germline V gene (reference sequence). This CDR3 reads CASSQGGDRNSPLHF. CDR3 nucleotide sequence: TGTGCCAGCAGCCAAGGGGGGGATCGGAATTCACCCCTCCACTTT.

The J gene is TRBJ2-1, the V gene TRBV29-1; 9 bases are a match to TRBD1. Unmatched junction bases numbered 4, after V lost 5 bases and J lost 5 bases. This CDR3 is built from 13 residues. In germline, CDR1 is SQVTM, CDR2 ANQGSEA. The CDR3 region has the DNA TGCAGCGTTATGACAGGGGGGGACAATGAGCAGTTCTTC. This sequence encodes CSVMTGGDNEQFF.

This chain links TRBV15 with TRBJ2-7, with D possibly being TRBD2 (6 bases). The V end lost 9 bases, the J end lost 6 bases, and 15 bases lay between the germline ends. This CDR3 contains 12 residues. The germline V gene has CDR1 LNHNV and CDR2 YYDKDF (reference sequence). The CDR3 DNA reads TGTGCCACACTCGGAGGGGAAAGCGAGCAGTACGTC. This gives the protein CATLGGESEQYV.

The V and J genes are TRBV11-1 and TRBJ1-1, with D unresolved. CDR1 and CDR2 (germline): SGHAT, FQDESV (reference sequence). V shed 4 bases and J shed 5 bases, with 20 bases lying between them. This CDR3 region has 16 residues. CDR3 nucleotide sequence: TGTGCCAGCAGCTCGTCTTCCCGACAAGGCGGGACTGAAGCTTTCTTT. As protein: CASSSSSRQGGTEAFF.